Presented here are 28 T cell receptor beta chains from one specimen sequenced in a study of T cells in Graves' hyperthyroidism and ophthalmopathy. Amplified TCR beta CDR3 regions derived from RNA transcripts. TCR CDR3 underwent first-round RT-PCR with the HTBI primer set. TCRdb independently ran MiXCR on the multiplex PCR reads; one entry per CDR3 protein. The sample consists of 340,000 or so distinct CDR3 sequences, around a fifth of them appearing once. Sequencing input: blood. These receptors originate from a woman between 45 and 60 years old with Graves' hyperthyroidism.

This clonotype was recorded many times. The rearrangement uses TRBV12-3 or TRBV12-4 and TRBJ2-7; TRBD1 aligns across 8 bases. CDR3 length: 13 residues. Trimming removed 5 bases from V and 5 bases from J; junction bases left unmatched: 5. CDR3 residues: CASSGQGRHEQYF. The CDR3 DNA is TGTGCCAGCAGTGGACAGGGTAGGCACGAGCAGTACTTC.

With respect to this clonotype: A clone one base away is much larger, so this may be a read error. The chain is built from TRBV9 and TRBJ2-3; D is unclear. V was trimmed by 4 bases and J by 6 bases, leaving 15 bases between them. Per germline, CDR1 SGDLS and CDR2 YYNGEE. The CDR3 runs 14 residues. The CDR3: CASSSRLEWDTQYF. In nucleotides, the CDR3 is TGTGCCAGCAGCTCTCGACTCGAATGGGATACGCAGTATTTT.

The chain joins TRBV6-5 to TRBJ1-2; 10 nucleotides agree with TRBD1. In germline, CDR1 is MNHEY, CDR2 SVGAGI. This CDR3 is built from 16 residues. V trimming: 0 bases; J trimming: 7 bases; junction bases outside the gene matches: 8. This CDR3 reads CASSYSRDRGLSGYTF. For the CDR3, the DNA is TGTGCCAGCAGTTACTCGAGAGACAGGGGGCTTTCTGGCTACACCTTC.

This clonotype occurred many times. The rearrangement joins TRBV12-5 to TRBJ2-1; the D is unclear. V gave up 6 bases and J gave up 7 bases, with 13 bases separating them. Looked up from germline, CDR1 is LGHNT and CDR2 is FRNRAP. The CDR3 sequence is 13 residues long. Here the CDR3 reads CASGVPWSNEQFF. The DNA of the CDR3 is TGTGCTAGTGGGGTTCCCTGGTCAAATGAGCAGTTCTTC.

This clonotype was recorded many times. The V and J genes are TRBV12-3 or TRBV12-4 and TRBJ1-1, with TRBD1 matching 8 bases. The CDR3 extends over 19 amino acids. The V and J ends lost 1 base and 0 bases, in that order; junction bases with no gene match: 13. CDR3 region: CASSLGTGSSRWMNTEAFF. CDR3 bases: TGTGCCAGCAGTTTAGGGACAGGGAGTTCGAGGTGGATGAACACTGAAGCTTTCTTT.

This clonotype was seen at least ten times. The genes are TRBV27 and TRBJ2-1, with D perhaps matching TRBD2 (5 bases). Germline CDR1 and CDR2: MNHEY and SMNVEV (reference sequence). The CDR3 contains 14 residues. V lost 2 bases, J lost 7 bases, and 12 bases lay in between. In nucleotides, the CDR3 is TGTGCCAGCAGTTTAGGAGGACTTACTAATGAGCAGTTCTTC. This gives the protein CASSLGGLTNEQFF.

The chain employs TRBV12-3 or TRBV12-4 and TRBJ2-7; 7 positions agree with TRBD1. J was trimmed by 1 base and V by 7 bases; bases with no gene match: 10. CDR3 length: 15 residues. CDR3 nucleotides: TGTGCCAGCACCCTGGGTACAGGGGATTCCTACGAGCAGTACTTC. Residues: CASTLGTGDSYEQYF.

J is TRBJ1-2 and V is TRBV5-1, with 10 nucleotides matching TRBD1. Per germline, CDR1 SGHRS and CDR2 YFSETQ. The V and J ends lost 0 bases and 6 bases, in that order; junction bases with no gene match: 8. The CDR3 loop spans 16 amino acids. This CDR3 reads CASSLVPTGGSNGYTF. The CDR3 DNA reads TGCGCCAGCAGCTTGGTTCCGACAGGGGGCTCGAATGGCTACACCTTC.

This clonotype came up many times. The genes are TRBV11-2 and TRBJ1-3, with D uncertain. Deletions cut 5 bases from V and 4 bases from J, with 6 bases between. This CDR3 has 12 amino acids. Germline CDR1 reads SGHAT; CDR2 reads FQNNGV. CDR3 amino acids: CASSLNGNTIYF. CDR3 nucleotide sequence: TGTGCCAGCAGCCTAAACGGAAACACCATATATTTT.

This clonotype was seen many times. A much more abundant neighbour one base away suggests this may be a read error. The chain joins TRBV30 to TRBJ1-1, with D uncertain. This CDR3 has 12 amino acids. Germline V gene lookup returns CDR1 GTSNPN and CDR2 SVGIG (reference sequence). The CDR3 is CAWGVLNTEAFF. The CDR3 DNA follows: TGTGCCTGGGGTGTTTTGAACACTGAAGCTTTCTTT.

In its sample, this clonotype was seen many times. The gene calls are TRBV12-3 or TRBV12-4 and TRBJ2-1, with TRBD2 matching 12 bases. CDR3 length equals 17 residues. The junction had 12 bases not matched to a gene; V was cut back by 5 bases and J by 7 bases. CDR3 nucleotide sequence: TGTGCCAGCAGTCCGCCTAGCGGGAGGGCCCCTACGAATGAGCAGTTCTTC. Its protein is CASSPPSGRAPTNEQFF.

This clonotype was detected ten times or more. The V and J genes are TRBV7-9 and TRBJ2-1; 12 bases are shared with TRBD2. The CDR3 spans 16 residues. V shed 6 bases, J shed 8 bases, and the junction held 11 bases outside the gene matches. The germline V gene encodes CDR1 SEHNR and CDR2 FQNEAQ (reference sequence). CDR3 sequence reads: CASRPRTSGINDEQFF. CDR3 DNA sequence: TGTGCCAGCAGACCTCGGACTAGCGGGATTAACGATGAGCAGTTCTTC.

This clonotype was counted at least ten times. Here the CDR3 reads CASSSFKSGTGGSGANVLTF. The CDR3 nucleotides are TGTGCCAGCAGTTCCTTCAAATCCGGGACAGGGGGCTCTGGGGCCAACGTCCTGACTTTC. The chain uses TRBV28 and TRBJ2-6; 11 bases map to TRBD1. Trimming cost V 4 bases and J 0 bases; bases outside gene matches: 11. The germline gives CDR1 MDHEN, CDR2 SYDVKM. This CDR3 has 20 residues.

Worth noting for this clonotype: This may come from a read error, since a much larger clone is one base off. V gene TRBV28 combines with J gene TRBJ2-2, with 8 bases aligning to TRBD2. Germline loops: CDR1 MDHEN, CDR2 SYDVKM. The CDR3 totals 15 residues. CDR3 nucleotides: TGTGCCAGCAAATCGCGGGGGGCGGGGTCCGGGGAGCCGTTTTTT. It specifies CASKSRGAGSGEPFF.

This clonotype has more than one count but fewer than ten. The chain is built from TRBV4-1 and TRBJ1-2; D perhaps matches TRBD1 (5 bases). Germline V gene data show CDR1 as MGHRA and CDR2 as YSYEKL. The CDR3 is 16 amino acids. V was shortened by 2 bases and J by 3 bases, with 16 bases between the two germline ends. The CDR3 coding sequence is TGCGCCAGCAGCCAACTGGGGGTACGGGAGGACTATGGCTACACCTTC. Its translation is CASSQLGVREDYGYTF.

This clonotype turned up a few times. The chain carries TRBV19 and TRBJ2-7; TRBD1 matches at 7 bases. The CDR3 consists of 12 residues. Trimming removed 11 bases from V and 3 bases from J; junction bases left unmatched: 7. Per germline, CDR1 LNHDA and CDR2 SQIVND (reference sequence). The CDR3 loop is CASTGRDYEQYF. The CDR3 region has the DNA TGTGCCTCGACAGGGCGAGACTACGAGCAGTACTTC.

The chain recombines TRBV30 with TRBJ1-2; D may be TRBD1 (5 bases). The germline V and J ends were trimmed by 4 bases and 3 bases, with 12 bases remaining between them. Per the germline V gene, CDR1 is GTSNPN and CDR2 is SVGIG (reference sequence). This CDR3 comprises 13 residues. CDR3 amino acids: CAWTRGADYGYTF. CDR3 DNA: TGTGCCTGGACTAGGGGTGCCGACTATGGCTACACCTTC.

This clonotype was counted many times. As DNA, the CDR3 is TGTGCCAGCAGTTCTTCCGGGACTAGCGGCTACAATGAGCAGTTCTTC. Its protein product is CASSSSGTSGYNEQFF. The chain has TRBV28 and TRBJ2-1; 11 nucleotides align to TRBD2. The CDR3 runs 16 residues. V lost 4 bases, J lost 3 bases, and 5 bases stayed unmatched. CDR1 is MDHEN and CDR2 is SYDVKM in the germline V gene. The variable domain in full, completed from reference TRBV28 and TRBJ2-1, reads DVKVTQSSRYLVKRTGEKVFLECVQDMDHENMFWYRQDPGLGLRLIYFSYDVKMKEKGDIPEGYSVSREKKERFSLILESASTNQTSMYLCASSSSGTSGYNEQFFGPGTRLTVL.

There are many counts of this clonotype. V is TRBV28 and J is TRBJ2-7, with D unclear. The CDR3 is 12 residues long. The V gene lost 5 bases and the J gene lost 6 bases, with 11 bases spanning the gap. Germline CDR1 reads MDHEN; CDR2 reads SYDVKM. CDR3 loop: CASSLAWSEQYF. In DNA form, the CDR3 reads TGTGCCAGCAGTCTTGCCTGGAGCGAGCAGTACTTC. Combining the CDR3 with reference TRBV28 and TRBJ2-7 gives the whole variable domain DVKVTQSSRYLVKRTGEKVFLECVQDMDHENMFWYRQDPGLGLRLIYFSYDVKMKEKGDIPEGYSVSREKKERFSLILESASTNQTSMYLCASSLAWSEQYFGPGTRLTVT.

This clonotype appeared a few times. CDR3 loop: CASSPGRRGRDEKLFF. CDR3 nucleotide sequence: TGTGCCAGCTCACCCGGAAGGCGGGGGCGGGATGAAAAACTGTTTTTT. This chain joins TRBV18 and TRBJ1-4; TRBD1 is a possible D gene (6 bases). This CDR3 has 16 residues. V was trimmed by 3 bases and J by 6 bases, leaving 17 bases between them. Germline V gives CDR1 KGHSH, CDR2 LQKENI.

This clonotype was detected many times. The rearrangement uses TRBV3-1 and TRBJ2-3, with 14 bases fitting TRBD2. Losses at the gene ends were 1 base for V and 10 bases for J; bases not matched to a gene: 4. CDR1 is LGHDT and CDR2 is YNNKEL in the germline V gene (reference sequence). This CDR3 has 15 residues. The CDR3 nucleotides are TGTGCCAGCAGCCAAGGACTAGCGGGGGGGTCAGCGCAGTATTTT. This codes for CASSQGLAGGSAQYF.

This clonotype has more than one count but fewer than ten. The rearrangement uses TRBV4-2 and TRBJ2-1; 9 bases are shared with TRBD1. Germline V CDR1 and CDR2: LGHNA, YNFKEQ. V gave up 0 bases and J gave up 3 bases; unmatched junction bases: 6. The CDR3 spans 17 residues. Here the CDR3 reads CASSQDTTGGYYNEQFF. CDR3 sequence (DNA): TGTGCCAGCAGCCAAGATACAACAGGGGGCTACTACAATGAGCAGTTCTTC.

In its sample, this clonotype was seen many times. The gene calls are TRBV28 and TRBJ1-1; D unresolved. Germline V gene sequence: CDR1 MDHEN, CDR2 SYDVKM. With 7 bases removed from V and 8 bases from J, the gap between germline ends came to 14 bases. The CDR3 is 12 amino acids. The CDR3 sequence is CASTTTISEAFF. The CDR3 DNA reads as TGTGCCAGCACCACCACAATCAGCGAAGCTTTCTTT.

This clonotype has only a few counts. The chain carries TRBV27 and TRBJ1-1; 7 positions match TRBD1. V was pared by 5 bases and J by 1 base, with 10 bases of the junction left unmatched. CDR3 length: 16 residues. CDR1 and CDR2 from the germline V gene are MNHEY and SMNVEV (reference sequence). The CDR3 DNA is TGTGCCAGCAGTCCGCGCAGGGGGACCGGGAACACTGAAGCTTTCTTT. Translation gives CASSPRRGTGNTEAFF.

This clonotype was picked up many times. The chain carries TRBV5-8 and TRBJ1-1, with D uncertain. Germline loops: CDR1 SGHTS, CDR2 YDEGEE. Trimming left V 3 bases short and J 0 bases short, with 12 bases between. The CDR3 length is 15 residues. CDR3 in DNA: TGTGCCAGCAGCTCGGGAGTGGGCATGAACACTGAAGCTTTCTTT. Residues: CASSSGVGMNTEAFF. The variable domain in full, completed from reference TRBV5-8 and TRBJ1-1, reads EAGVTQSPTHLIKTRGQQATLRCSPISGHTSVYWYQQALGLGLQFLLWYDEGEERNRGNFPPRFSGRQFPNYSSELNVNALELEDSALYLCASSSGVGMNTEAFFGQGTRLTVV.

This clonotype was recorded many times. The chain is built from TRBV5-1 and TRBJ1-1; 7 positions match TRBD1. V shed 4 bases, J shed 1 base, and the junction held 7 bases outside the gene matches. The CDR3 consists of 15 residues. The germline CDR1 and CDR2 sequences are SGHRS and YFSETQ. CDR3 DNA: TGCGCCAGCAGCCCGGGGGGGACAGCGAACACTGAAGCTTTCTTT. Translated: CASSPGGTANTEAFF. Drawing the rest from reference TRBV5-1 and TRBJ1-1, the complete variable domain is KAGVTQTPRYLIKTRGQQVTLSCSPISGHRSVSWYQQTPGQGLQFLFEYFSETQRNKGNFPGRFSGRQFSNSRSEMNVSTLELGDSALYLCASSPGGTANTEAFFGQGTRLTVV.

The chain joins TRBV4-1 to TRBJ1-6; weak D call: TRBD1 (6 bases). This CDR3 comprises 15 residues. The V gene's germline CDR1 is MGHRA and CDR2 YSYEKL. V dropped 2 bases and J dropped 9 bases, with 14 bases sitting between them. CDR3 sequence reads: CASSQLRDTGSPLHF. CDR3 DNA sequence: TGCGCCAGCAGCCAACTCCGGGACACTGGTTCACCCCTCCACTTT.

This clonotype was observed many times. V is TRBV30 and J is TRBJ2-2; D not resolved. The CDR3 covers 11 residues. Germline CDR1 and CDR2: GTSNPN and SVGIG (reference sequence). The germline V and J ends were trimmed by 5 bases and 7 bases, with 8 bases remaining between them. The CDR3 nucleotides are TGTGCCTGGGCCGTAGGCGGGGAGCTGTTTTTT. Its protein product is CAWAVGGELFF.